Sequencing of this T cell receptor (beta chain) was carried out in a study of cytomegalovirus exposure and HLA in healthy donors. Broader study findings: Clonal expansion, a later analysis showed, was greater in HLA-associated TCR beta chains than in equally common others.

CDR3 length: 13 amino acids. Germline CDR1 reads MNHNS; CDR2 reads SASEGT. After removal of 8 bases from V and 5 bases from J, the junction contained 3 bases not matched to a gene. PCR involved 60 Vbeta and 13 Jbeta primers. The repertoire was sequenced with immunoSEQ multiplex PCR; TCRdb's copy has only in-frame clones and lacks some. The table includes under 200,000 clones, roughly 74% detected once. As for this clone: Its antigen is not known.

The gene calls are TRBV6-1 and TRBJ2-5; 12 nucleotides align to TRBD2. What was sequenced was PBMCs. This clonotype was obtained from a woman under 40 in good health and CMV-seropositive. In DNA, the CDR3 is TGTGCCAGCGGACTAGCGGGAAGGGAGACCCAGTACTTC. Translating gives CASGLAGRETQYF.